The 21 T cell receptor beta chains presented below share a single source sample, sequenced in a study of T cells in Graves' hyperthyroidism and ophthalmopathy. Amplified regions were TCR beta CDR3 sequences from RNA transcripts. During a first-round RT-PCR of the TCR CDR3, the HTBI primer set was used. TCRdb independently ran MiXCR on the multiplex PCR reads; one entry per CDR3 protein. The table has 300,000 to 450,000 distinct CDR3 sequences, about a sixth seen once. The sequenced sample was blood. These receptors were collected from a woman aged 40 to 49 with Graves' ophthalmopathy.

The chain carries TRBV28 and TRBJ2-5; 7 bases fit TRBD1. V gave up 2 bases and J gave up 5 bases; unmatched junction bases: 8. The length of the CDR3 is 15 residues. Looked up from germline, CDR1 is MDHEN and CDR2 is SYDVKM. CDR3: CASSLPGQEVETQYF. For the CDR3, the DNA is TGTGCCAGCAGTTTACCCGGACAGGAGGTTGAGACCCAGTACTTC. Using reference TRBV28 and TRBJ2-5 for the parts outside the CDR3, the full variable domain is DVKVTQSSRYLVKRTGEKVFLECVQDMDHENMFWYRQDPGLGLRLIYFSYDVKMKEKGDIPEGYSVSREKKERFSLILESASTNQTSMYLCASSLPGQEVETQYFGPGTRLLVL.

This clonotype showed up many times. The V and J genes are TRBV27 and TRBJ1-2, with a weak D call TRBD1 (6 bases). The germline V and J ends were trimmed by 6 bases and 0 bases, with 11 bases remaining between them. This CDR3 comprises 14 residues. Germline V lookup: CDR1 MNHEY, CDR2 SMNVEV (reference sequence). The CDR3 loop is CASRPRGTNYGYTF. CDR3 in DNA: TGTGCCAGCAGGCCTAGGGGGACTAACTATGGCTACACCTTC.

This clonotype was seen repeatedly, ten times or more. The chain carries TRBV5-4 and TRBJ2-5, with TRBD2 identical over 11 bases. CDR1 and CDR2 (germline): SGHNT, YYREEE (reference sequence). This CDR3 comprises 18 residues. Unmatched junction bases numbered 12, after V lost 1 base and J lost 4 bases. CDR3 DNA: TGTGCCAGCAGCTTGAGACTAGCGGGAAGGATTTCTGGAGAGACCCAGTACTTC. Translated: CASSLRLAGRISGETQYF.

This clonotype was found a few times. V usage is TRBV20-1 and J usage is TRBJ2-5, with 9 bases that match TRBD2. The J segment lost 5 bases and the V segment lost 1 base, leaving 8 bases of the junction unmatched. The CDR3 contains 15 residues. Per germline, CDR1 DFQATT and CDR2 SNEGSKA (reference sequence). The CDR3 here is CSARGGRAGGETQYF. CDR3 nucleotides: TGCAGTGCTAGAGGCGGGAGGGCCGGGGGGGAGACCCAGTACTTC.

V usage is TRBV7-8 and J usage is TRBJ2-7; 9 bases are shared with TRBD2. Germline CDR1 SGHVS, CDR2 FQNEAQ. Trimming removed 5 bases from V and 3 bases from J; junction bases left unmatched: 11. The CDR3 totals 16 residues. CDR3 in amino acids: CASSRPGGSGSYEQYF. The CDR3 coding sequence is TGTGCCAGCAGCCGGCCGGGGGGTAGCGGGAGCTACGAGCAGTACTTC.

This clonotype was detected many times. The J gene is TRBJ2-5, the V gene TRBV20-1; TRBD2 agrees at 8 bases. The V gene's germline CDR1 is DFQATT and CDR2 SNEGSKA (reference sequence). J was trimmed by 1 base and V by 5 bases; bases with no gene match: 12. The CDR3 consists of 16 residues. CDR3 sequence (DNA): TGCAGTGCTCGAACGGGGGGCGGGAGGATCCAAGAGACCCAGTACTTC. This encodes CSARTGGGRIQETQYF.

The chain combines TRBV4-1 with TRBJ2-5; TRBD2 is a possible D gene (5 bases). CDR1 MGHRA and CDR2 YSYEKL come from the germline V gene. With 1 base removed from V and 3 bases from J, the gap between germline ends came to 18 bases. This CDR3 spans 17 amino acids. CDR3 coding DNA: TGCGCCAGCAGCCAAGTCAATCTGCTCCTAGCCGAAGAGACCCAGTACTTC. The encoded protein is CASSQVNLLLAEETQYF.

This clonotype was counted many times. V and J are TRBV12-3 or TRBV12-4 and TRBJ2-2; weak D call: TRBD1 (5 bases). Trimming stripped 8 bases from V and 7 bases from J, with 14 bases between. The CDR3 extends over 13 amino acids. The DNA for the CDR3 is TGTGCCAGCTACAGTTCTAGGGGCGGGGAGCTGTTTTTT. Protein: CASYSSRGGELFF.

The J gene is TRBJ1-2, the V gene TRBV10-3; D might be TRBD1 (5 bases). Between the trimmed V and J ends, which lost 5 bases and 4 bases, there was a span of 11 bases. The CDR3 loop spans 13 amino acids. Looked up from germline, CDR1 is ENHRY and CDR2 is SYGVKD. CDR3 protein: CAISRGQGYGYTF. The DNA for the CDR3 is TGTGCCATCAGTCGGGGCCAGGGCTATGGCTACACCTTC.

This clonotype was seen ten or more times. V gene TRBV12-3 or TRBV12-4 combines with J gene TRBJ1-1, with D possibly matching TRBD1 (5 bases). V shed 6 bases and J shed 4 bases, with 15 bases lying between them. The CDR3 has 14 amino acids. CDR3 coding DNA: TGTGCCAGCAGCCCGGGGCCTATCTCCACTGAAGCTTTCTTT. Translated: CASSPGPISTEAFF.

This clonotype has at least ten counts. The V and J genes are TRBV7-8 and TRBJ1-5; D unresolved. V gave up 10 bases and J gave up 11 bases, with 21 bases separating them. Germline values: CDR1 SGHVS, CDR2 FQNEAQ. The CDR3 is 13 residues long. The CDR3 sequence: CATSNSQQSAQHF. The DNA for the CDR3 is TGTGCCACCTCTAACAGCCAGCAATCAGCCCAGCATTTT.

This clonotype has at least ten counts. CDR3 nucleotide sequence: TGCAGCGCATCTACAGGGGGTGGAAACACCATATATTTT. It yields the protein CSASTGGGNTIYF. The rearrangement links TRBV29-1 to TRBJ1-3; 8 bases agree with TRBD1. V shed 7 bases and J 3 bases; nucleotides not matched to a gene: 5. There are 13 residues in the CDR3. Germline V lookup: CDR1 SQVTM, CDR2 ANQGSEA.

This clonotype was seen many times. This chain uses TRBV12-3 or TRBV12-4 with TRBJ2-5; D unclear. The CDR3 is 13 residues long. Trimming cost V 7 bases and J 4 bases, with 13 bases left between them. In DNA, the CDR3 is TGTGCCAGCAACGGGTGGGGTTTAGAGACCCAGTACTTC. Translating gives CASNGWGLETQYF.

Ten or more counts support this clonotype. The chain is built from TRBV19 and TRBJ2-5; 8 positions match TRBD1. This CDR3 is 14 amino acids long. Germline V gene sequence: CDR1 LNHDA, CDR2 SQIVND (reference sequence). V lost 6 bases and J lost 4; bases outside the gene matches: 7. The DNA for the CDR3 is TGTGCCAGTAGGGACACAGGGGGGACAGAGACCCAGTACTTC. Its translation is CASRDTGGTETQYF.

This clonotype was counted ten times or more. This chain connects TRBV28 to TRBJ2-5; 8 nucleotides align to TRBD1. CDR1 and CDR2 from the germline V gene are MDHEN and SYDVKM. The J segment lost 5 bases and the V segment lost 5 bases, leaving 13 bases of the junction unmatched. This CDR3 contains 16 residues. The CDR3 reads CASSTRTGMFGETQYF. CDR3 in DNA: TGTGCCAGCAGTACCCGGACAGGGATGTTCGGGGAGACCCAGTACTTC.

This clonotype was observed once. This sequence joins TRBV20-1 and TRBJ2-7, with unresolved D. CDR1 DFQATT and CDR2 SNEGSKA come from the germline V gene (reference sequence). V was cut by 3 bases and J by 0 bases, with 12 bases left in between. This CDR3 comprises 14 residues. The CDR3 nucleotides are TGCAGTGCTAGGGGCTGGCGCAACTCCTACGAGCAGTACTTC. Protein product: CSARGWRNSYEQYF.

There are many counts of this clonotype. This chain links TRBV19 with TRBJ2-2; D may be TRBD2 (6 bases). The length of the CDR3 is 15 residues. Germline V gene lookup returns CDR1 LNHDA and CDR2 SQIVND (reference sequence). V was clipped by 5 bases and J by 1 base, with 11 bases between them. The CDR3 protein is CASSRGTVNTGELFF. The CDR3 DNA reads TGTGCCAGTAGTCGGGGGACCGTGAACACCGGGGAGCTGTTTTTT.

This clonotype has a count of ten or more. The chain couples TRBV27 to TRBJ1-1; 10 bases fit TRBD1. Per the germline V gene, CDR1 is MNHEY and CDR2 is SMNVEV (reference sequence). V was pared by 5 bases and J by 3 bases, with 9 bases of the junction left unmatched. The length of the CDR3 is 16 residues. CDR3 nucleotide sequence: TGTGCCAGCAGTCGACGAGGGACAGGGGTCTACACTGAAGCTTTCTTT. Its translation: CASSRRGTGVYTEAFF.

This clonotype was counted ten times or more. The genes are TRBV28 and TRBJ2-5; D might be TRBD2 (5 bases). The CDR3 spans 14 residues. From germline, CDR1 is MDHEN and CDR2 SYDVKM. The V and J ends lost 3 bases and 1 base respectively, with 9 bases between them. The CDR3 DNA reads as TGTGCCAGCAGTTTTAACCTAGCCCAAGAGACCCAGTACTTC. Residues: CASSFNLAQETQYF.

This clonotype appeared many times. The chain carries TRBV28 and TRBJ2-7; 8 bases are shared with TRBD1. The CDR3 contains 16 residues. V was clipped by 5 bases and J by 2 bases; unmatched bases: 11. Germline CDR1 reads MDHEN; CDR2 reads SYDVKM. CDR3 region: CASSAGDRRKTYEQYF. The DNA of the CDR3 is TGTGCCAGCAGTGCTGGGGACAGGCGGAAAACCTACGAGCAGTACTTC.

The V and J genes are TRBV28 and TRBJ2-5; D unclear. Trimming cost V 5 bases and J 9 bases, with 28 bases left between them. CDR1 MDHEN and CDR2 SYDVKM come from the germline V gene. This CDR3 region has 17 residues. In DNA form, the CDR3 reads TGTGCCAGCAGTCCTGCGCCCCGGTTTTCGAGCAATCAGCCCCAGTACTTC. Its translation: CASSPAPRFSSNQPQYF.